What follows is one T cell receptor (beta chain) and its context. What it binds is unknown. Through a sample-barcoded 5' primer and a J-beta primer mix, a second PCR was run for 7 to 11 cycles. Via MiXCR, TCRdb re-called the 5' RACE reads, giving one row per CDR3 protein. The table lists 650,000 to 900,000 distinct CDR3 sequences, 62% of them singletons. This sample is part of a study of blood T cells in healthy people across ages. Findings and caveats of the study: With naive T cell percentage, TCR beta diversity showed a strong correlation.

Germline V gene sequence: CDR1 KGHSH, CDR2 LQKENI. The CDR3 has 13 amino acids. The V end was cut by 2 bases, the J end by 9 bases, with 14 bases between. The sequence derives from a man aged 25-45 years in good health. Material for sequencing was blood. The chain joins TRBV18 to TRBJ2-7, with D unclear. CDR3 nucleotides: TGTGCCAGCTCACCAGGACCGGTAGAAGTGCAGTACTTC. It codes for CASSPGPVEVQYF.